This record concerns one T cell receptor (beta chain) sequence. This specimen belongs to a study of blood T cell repertoires in COVID-19. Turning to the study itself: T cells, B-cell-depleted T cells, or PBMCs supplied cDNA or gDNA.

Germline trimming cut 9 bases from V and 8 bases from J; bases unmatched to any gene: 13. The CDR3 runs 14 residues. Germline CDR1 is LNHDA and CDR2 is SQIVND (reference sequence). The table came from immunoSEQ multiplex PCR; TCRdb's copy has only in-frame clones and leaves some out. The sample includes some 97,000 clones, 65% to 90% of them seen just once. The V and J genes are TRBV19 and TRBJ2-1; TRBD2 matches 7 bases. The source is a woman in her fifties or sixties who had recovered from COVID-19. The sequenced sample consisted of PBMCs or T cells enriched from blood (not recorded which). CDR3 sequence (DNA): TGTGCCAGCTTCGGACGCGGGGGTTTCGATGAGCAGTTCTTC. Translating gives CASFGRGGFDEQFF. Complete variable domain (other parts from reference TRBV19 and TRBJ2-1): DGGITQSPKYLFRKEGQNVTLSCEQNLNHDAMYWYRQDPGQGLRLIYYSQIVNDFQKGDIAEGYSVSREKKESFPLTVTSAQKNPTAFYLCASFGRGGFDEQFFGPGTRLTVL.